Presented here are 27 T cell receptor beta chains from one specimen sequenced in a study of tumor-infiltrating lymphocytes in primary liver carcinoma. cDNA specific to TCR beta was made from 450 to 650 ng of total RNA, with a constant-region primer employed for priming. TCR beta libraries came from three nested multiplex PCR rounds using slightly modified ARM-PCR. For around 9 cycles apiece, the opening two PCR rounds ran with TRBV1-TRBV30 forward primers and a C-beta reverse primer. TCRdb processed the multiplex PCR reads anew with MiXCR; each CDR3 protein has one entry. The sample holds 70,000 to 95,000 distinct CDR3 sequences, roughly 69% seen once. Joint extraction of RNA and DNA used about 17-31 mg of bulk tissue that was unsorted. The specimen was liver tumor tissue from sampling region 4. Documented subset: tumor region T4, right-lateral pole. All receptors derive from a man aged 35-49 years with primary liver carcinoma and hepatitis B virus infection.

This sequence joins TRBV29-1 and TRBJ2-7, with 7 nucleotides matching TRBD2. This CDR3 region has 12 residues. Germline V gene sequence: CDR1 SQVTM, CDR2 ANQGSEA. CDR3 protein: CIVGRETYEQYF. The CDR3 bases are TGCATCGTGGGGAGGGAAACCTACGAGCAGTACTTC.

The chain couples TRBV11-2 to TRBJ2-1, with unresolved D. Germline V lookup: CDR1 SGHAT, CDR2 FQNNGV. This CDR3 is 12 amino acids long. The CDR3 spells CVSSLGIREQFF. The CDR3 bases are TGTGTCAGTAGCTTGGGGATACGTGAGCAGTTCTTC. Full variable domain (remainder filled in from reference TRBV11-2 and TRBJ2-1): EAGVAQSPRYKIIEKRQSVAFWCNPISGHATLYWYQQILGQGPKLLIQFQNNGVVDDSQLPKDRFSAERLKGVDSTLKIQPAKLEDSAVYLCVSSLGIREQFFGPGTRLTVL.

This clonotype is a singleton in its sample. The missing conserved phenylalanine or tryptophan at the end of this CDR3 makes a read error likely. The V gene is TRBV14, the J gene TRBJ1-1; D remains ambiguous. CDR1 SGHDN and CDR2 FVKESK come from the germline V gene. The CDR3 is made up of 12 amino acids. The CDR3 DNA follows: TGTGCTAGCAACCAAGACCGGGCTGAAGCTTTCTCT. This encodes CASNQDRAEAFS.

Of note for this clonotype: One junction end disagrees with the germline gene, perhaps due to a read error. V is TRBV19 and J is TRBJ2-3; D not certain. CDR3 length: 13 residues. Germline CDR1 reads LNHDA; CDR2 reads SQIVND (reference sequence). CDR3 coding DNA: TGTACCAGTAGTTCGGGCTACACAGATACGCAGTATTTT. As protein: CTSSSGYTDTQYF.

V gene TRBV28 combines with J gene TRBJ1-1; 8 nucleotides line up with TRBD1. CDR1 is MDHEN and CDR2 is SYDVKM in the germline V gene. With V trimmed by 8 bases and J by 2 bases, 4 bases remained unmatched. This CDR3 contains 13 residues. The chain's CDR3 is CASVDRGNTEAFF. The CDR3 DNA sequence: TGTGCCAGCGTAGACAGGGGAAACACTGAAGCTTTCTTT.

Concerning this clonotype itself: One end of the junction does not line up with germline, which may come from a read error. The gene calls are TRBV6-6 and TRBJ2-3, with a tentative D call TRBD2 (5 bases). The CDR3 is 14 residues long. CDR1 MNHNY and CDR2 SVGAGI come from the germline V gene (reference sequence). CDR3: CANSFLAGTDTQYF. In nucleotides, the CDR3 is TGTGCCAACAGTTTTCTAGCAGGAACAGATACGCAGTATTTT.

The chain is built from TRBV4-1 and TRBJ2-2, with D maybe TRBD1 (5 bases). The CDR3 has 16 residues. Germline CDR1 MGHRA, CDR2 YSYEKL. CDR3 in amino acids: CDSSQESTARTGELFF. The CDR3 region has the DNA TGCGACAGTAGCCAAGAGTCGACAGCGCGCACCGGGGAGCTGTTTTTT.

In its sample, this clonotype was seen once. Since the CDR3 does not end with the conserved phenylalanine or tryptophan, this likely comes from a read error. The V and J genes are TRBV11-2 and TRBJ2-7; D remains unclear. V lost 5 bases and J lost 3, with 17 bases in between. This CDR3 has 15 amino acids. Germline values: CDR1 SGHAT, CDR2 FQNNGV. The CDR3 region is CASSTAPGPGYEQYI. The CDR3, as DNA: TGTGCCAGCAGCACGGCACCTGGTCCTGGCTACGAGCAGTACATC.

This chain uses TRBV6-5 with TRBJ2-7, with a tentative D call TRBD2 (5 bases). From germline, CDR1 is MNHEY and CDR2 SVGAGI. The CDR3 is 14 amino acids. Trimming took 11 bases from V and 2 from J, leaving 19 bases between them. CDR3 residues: CASMPEGLAYEQYF. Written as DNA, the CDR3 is TGTGCCTCCATGCCGGAAGGACTGGCCTACGAGCAGTACTTC.

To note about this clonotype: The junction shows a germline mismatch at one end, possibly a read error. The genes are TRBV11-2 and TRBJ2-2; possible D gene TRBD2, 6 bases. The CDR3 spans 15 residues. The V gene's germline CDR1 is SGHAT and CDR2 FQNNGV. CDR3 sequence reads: CASLTPGVCTGELFF. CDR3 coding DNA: TGTGCCAGCCTCACACCGGGAGTGTGCACCGGGGAGCTTTTTTTT.

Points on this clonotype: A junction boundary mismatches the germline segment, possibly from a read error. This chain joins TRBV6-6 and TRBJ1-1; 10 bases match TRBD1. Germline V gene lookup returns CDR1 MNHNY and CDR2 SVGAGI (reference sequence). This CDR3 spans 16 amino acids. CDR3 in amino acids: CASSYSPDRGNTESFF. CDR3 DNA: TGTGCCAGCAGTTACTCACCGGACAGGGGGAACACTGAATCTTTCTTT.

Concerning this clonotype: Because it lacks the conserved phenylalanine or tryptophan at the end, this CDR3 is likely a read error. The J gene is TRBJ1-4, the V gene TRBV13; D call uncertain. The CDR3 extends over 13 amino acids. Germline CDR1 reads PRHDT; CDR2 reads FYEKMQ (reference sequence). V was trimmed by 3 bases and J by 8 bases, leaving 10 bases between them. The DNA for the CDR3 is TGTGCCAGCAGCTTGAGGAGCGCGGAAAAACTGTTTATT. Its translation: CASSLRSAEKLFI.

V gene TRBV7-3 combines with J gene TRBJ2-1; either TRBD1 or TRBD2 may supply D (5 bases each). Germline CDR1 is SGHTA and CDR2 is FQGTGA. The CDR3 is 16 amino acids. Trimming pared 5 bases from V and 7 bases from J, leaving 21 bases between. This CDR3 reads CASSQGVGKGANEQFF. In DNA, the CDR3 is TGTGCCAGCAGCCAAGGAGTCGGGAAAGGGGCTAATGAGCAGTTCTTC.

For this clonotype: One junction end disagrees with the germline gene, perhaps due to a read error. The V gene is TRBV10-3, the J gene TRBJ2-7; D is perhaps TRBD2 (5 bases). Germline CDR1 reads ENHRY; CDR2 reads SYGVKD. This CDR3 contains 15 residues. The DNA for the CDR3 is TGTGCCATCAGTGACCCCCCAGGATTAGACTACGAGCGGTACTTC. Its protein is CAISDPPGLDYERYF.

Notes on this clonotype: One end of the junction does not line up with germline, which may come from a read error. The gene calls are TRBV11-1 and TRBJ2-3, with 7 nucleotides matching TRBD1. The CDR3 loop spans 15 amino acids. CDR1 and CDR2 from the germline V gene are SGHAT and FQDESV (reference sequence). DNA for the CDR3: TGTACCAGCAGCCTAGGAAGGGGGCGCGTGGATACGCTGTATTTT. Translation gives CTSSLGRGRVDTLYF.

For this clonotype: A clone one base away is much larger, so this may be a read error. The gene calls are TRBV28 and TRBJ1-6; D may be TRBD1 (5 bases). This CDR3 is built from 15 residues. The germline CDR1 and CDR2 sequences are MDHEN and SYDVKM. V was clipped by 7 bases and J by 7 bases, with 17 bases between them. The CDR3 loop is CASNVRARGNSPLHF. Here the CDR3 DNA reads TGTGCCAGCAATGTCCGGGCGCGGGGGAATTCACCCCTCCACTTT.

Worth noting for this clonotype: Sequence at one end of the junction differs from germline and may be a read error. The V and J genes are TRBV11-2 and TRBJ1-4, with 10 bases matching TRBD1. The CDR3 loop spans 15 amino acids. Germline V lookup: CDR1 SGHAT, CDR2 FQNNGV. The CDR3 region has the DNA TGTGCCAGCAGCTTAGGGACAGGGGGTGGGGAAAAACTGCTCTTT. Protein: CASSLGTGGGEKLLF.

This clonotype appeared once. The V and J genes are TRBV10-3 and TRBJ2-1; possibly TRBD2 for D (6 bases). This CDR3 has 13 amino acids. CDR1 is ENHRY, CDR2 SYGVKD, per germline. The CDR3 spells CVIRLEVRNKQFF. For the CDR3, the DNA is TGTGTCATAAGACTAGAAGTGAGAAATAAGCAGTTCTTC.

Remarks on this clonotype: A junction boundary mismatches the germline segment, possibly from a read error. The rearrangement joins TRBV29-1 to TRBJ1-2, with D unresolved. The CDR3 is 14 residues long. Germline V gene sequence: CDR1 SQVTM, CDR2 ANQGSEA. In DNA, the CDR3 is TGCAGCGTTGAAGATGGCCCCACGAACTATGACTACACCTTC. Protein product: CSVEDGPTNYDYTF.

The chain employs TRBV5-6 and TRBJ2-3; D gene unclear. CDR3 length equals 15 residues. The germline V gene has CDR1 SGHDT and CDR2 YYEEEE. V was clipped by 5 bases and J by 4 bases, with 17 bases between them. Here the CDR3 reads CASSRIAVASDTQYF. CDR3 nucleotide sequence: TGTGCCAGCAGTAGGATAGCTGTTGCGTCAGATACGCAGTATTTT.

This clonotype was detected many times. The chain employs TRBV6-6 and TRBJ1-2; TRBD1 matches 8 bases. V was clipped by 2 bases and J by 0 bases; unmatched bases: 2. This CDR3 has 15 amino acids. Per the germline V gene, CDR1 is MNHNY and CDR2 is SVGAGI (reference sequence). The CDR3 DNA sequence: TGTGCCAGCAGTTACGGACAGGGAGCTAACTATGGCTACACCTTC. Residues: CASSYGQGANYGYTF.

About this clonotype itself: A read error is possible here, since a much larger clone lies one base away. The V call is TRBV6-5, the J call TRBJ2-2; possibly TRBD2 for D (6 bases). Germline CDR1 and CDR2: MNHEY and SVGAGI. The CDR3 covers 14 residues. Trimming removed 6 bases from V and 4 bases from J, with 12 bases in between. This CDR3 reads CASRGGSLTGELFF. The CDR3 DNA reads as TGTGCCAGCAGGGGGGGTAGTCTCACCGGGGAGCTGTTTTTT.

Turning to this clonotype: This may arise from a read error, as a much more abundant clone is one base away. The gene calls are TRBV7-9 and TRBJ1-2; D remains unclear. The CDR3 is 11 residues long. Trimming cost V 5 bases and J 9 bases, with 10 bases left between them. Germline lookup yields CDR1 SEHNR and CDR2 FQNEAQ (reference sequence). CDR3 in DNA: TGTGCCAGCAGCCAAACAAGTTGCTACACCTTC. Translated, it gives CASSQTSCYTF.

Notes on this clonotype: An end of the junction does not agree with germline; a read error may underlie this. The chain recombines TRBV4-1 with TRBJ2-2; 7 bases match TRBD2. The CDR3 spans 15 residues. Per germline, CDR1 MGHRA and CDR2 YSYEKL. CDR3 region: CASSRGRVFTGELFF. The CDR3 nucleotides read TGTGCCAGCAGTCGGGGGAGGGTTTTCACCGGGGAGCTGTTTTTT.

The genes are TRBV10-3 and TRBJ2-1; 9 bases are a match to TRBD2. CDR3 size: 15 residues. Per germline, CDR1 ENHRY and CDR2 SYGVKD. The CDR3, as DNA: TGTGTTATCAGTGTTGGAGCGGGAGGTCAAAATGAGCAGTTCTTC. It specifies CVISVGAGGQNEQFF.

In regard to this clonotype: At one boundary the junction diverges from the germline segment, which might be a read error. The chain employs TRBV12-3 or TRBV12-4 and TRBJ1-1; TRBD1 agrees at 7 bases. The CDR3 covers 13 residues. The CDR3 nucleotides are TGTGCCAGCAGCAGGGGGACGTCTTATGAAGCTATCTTC. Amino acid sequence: CASSRGTSYEAIF.

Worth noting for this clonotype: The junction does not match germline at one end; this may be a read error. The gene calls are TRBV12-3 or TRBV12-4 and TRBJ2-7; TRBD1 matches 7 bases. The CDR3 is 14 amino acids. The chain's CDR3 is CASSFYRGQDEQYF. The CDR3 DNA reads TGTGCCAGTAGTTTTTACAGGGGTCAGGACGAGCAGTACTTC.